The rows below give T cell receptor beta chains drawn from one sample of a study of OX40 agonist ivuxolimab in advanced cancers. The protocol was immunoSEQ multiplex PCR, while the TCRdb copy is restricted to in-frame clones and leaves out a portion. The sample has roughly 49,000 clones, just under 90% seen once. The input for sequencing was CD4+ or CD8+ T cells sorted from blood, taken in a trial of the OX40 agonist ivuxolimab. The receptors were sampled from an adult with an advanced solid tumor such as melanoma, head and neck, liver or kidney cancer. The CDR3 runs from the conserved cysteine through the conserved F or W. A D gene is named only where the DNA matches it firmly. Size values are once, few and many counts, or a class for expanded clones, and some rows have none.

TRBJ2-3 | NA | TRBV5-1 | 14 | TRBD1 | CASSFLDRGDTQYF | TGCGCCAGCAGCTTCCTGGACAGGGGGGATACGCAGTATTTT
TRBJ2-2 | NA | TRBV13 | 16 | NA | CASSFHRTENTGELFF | TGTGCCAGCAGCTTTCACCGGACAGAGAACACCGGGGAGCTGTTTTTT
TRBJ2-1 | NA | TRBV13 | 16 | NA | CASSLEKGYSYNEQFF | TGTGCCAGCAGCTTAGAGAAGGGGTACTCCTACAATGAGCAGTTCTTC
TRBJ2-1 | few | TRBV4-2 | 17 | TRBD2 | CASSFLLAGSSYNEQFF | TGTGCCAGCAGCTTCTTGCTAGCGGGGAGCTCCTACAATGAGCAGTTCTTC
TRBJ2-2 | NA | TRBV4-3 | 18 | TRBD2 | CASSQDLAGGINTGELFF | TGCGCCAGCAGCCAAGATTTAGCGGGGGGCATAAACACCGGGGAGCTGTTTTTT
TRBJ2-2 | NA | TRBV5-5 | 14 | TRBD2 | CASSLAGVTGELFF | TGTGCCAGCAGCTTAGCGGGAGTCACCGGGGAGCTGTTTTTT
TRBJ2-2 | NA | TRBV7-6 | 19 | TRBD2 | CASSLGPAGTSGGTGELFF | TGTGCCAGCAGCTTAGGCCCCGCAGGGACTAGCGGGGGGACCGGGGAGCTGTTTTTT
TRBJ2-1 | NA | TRBV27 | 15 | NA | CASSLTGPSRTEQFF | TGTGCCAGCAGTCTGACAGGCCCCAGCCGCACTGAGCAGTTCTTC
TRBJ1-1 | NA | TRBV4-1 | 17 | NA | CASSQDLLGRINTEAFF | TGCGCCAGCAGCCAAGATCTTCTAGGACGCATAAACACTGAAGCTTTCTTT
TRBJ2-7 | NA | TRBV6-5 | 13 | NA | CASRGTDSYEQYF | TGTGCCAGCAGAGGGACGGATTCCTACGAGCAGTACTTC
TRBJ1-2 | NA | TRBV4-1 | 16 | NA | CASSQDIRTGNYGYTF | TGCGCCAGCAGCCAAGACATTCGCACGGGCAACTATGGCTACACCTTC
TRBJ2-2 | NA | TRBV5-6 | 18 | NA | CASSLPGHLIENTGELFF | TGTGCCAGCAGCTTGCCCGGACACTTGATAGAGAACACCGGGGAGCTGTTTTTT
TRBJ1-2 | NA | TRBV2 | 12 | NA | CASSDSNYGYTF | TGTGCCAGCAGTGACAGTAACTATGGCTACACCTTC
TRBJ2-1 | NA | TRBV13 | 18 | TRBD2 | CASSPGTNQPITYNEQFF | TGTGCCAGCAGCCCCGGGACTAACCAACCGATCACCTACAATGAGCAGTTCTTC
TRBJ1-2 | NA | TRBV29-1 | 12 | NA | CSVDGGALGYTF | TGCAGCGTTGACGGGGGAGCTCTGGGCTACACCTTC
TRBJ2-5 | NA | TRBV6-6 | 15 | NA | CASTYNGGPEETQYF | TGTGCCAGCACCTACAACGGGGGTCCAGAAGAGACCCAGTACTTC
TRBJ2-5 | NA | TRBV25-1 | 11 | NA | CASSLEETQYF | TGTGCCAGCAGCCTGGAGGAGACCCAGTACTTC
TRBJ2-7 | NA | TRBV11-3 | 15 | NA | CASSGRPSHPYEQYF | TGTGCCAGCAGCGGAAGACCCTCCCATCCTTACGAGCAGTACTTC
TRBJ1-4 | NA | TRBV5-1 | 14 | TRBD1 | CASSVGQGGEKLFF | TGCGCCAGCAGCGTGGGACAGGGTGGGGAAAAACTGTTTTTT
TRBJ1-2 | NA | TRBV29-1 | 11 | NA | CSVRQGNGYTF | TGCAGCGTCCGTCAGGGTAACGGCTACACCTTC
TRBJ2-3 | once | TRBV7-9 | 17 | TRBD2 | CASSPRLAGAPTDTQYF | TGTGCCAGCAGCCCGCGACTAGCGGGAGCTCCAACAGATACGCAGTATTTT
TRBJ1-2 | NA | TRBV9 | 12 | NA | CASSRTPDGYTF | TGTGCCAGCAGCCGAACCCCGGATGGCTACACCTTC
TRBJ2-4 | NA | TRBV6-4 | 15 | NA | CASSDSNRETNIQYF | TGTGCCAGCAGTGACTCGAACAGGGAGACAAACATTCAGTACTTC
TRBJ1-3 | NA | TRBV13 | 13 | NA | CASSFRVGNTIYF | TGTGCCAGCAGCTTCAGGGTAGGAAACACCATATATTTT
TRBJ2-7 | NA | TRBV19 | 11 | NA | CASKDGYEQYF | TGTGCCAGCAAGGACGGTTACGAGCAGTACTTC
TRBJ2-1 | NA | TRBV19 | 15 | NA | CASSISMAVYNEQFF | TGTGCCAGTAGTATAAGTATGGCGGTTTACAATGAGCAGTTCTTC
TRBJ2-7 | NA | TRBV6-5 | 16 | TRBD1 | CASSYSDRAVTYEQYF | TGTGCCAGCAGTTACTCAGACAGGGCGGTCACCTACGAGCAGTACTTC
TRBJ2-6 | NA | TRBV18 | 15 | NA | CASSQPRGGANVLTF | TGTGCCAGCTCACAACCCCGGGGGGGGGCCAACGTCCTGACTTTC
TRBJ2-5 | NA | TRBV2 | 13 | NA | CASSDPTEETQYF | TGTGCCAGCAGTGATCCGACTGAAGAGACCCAGTACTTC
TRBJ1-3 | NA | TRBV5-6 | 13 | NA | CASSLVNEGTIYF | TGTGCCAGCAGCTTGGTCAATGAAGGCACCATATATTTT
TRBJ1-1 | NA | TRBV14 | 15 | TRBD1 | CASSHPGGTGTEAFF | TGTGCCAGCAGTCACCCAGGGGGCACGGGCACTGAAGCTTTCTTT
TRBJ1-1 | NA | TRBV7-8 | 15 | NA | CASSLVPGGNTEAFF | TGTGCCAGCAGCTTAGTCCCGGGGGGGAACACTGAAGCTTTCTTT
TRBJ2-7 | NA | TRBV28 | 13 | NA | CASSLQGNYEQYF | TGTGCCAGCAGTTTACAGGGAAACTACGAGCAGTACTTC
TRBJ2-7 | NA | TRBV11-2 | 12 | NA | CASSLQEYEQYF | TGTGCCAGCAGCTTACAGGAATACGAGCAGTACTTC
TRBJ1-2 | NA | TRBV19 | 15 | TRBD1 | CASSMGQGTNYGYTF | TGTGCCAGTAGTATGGGACAGGGAACTAACTATGGCTACACCTTC
TRBJ2-1 | NA | TRBV9 | 15 | NA | CASSPPPGLGNEQFF | TGTGCCAGCAGCCCCCCTCCAGGGCTCGGCAATGAGCAGTTCTTC
TRBJ1-5 | once | TRBV5-6 | 13 | NA | CASSLGQGQPQHF | TGTGCCAGCAGCTTGGGGCAAGGACAGCCCCAGCATTTT
TRBJ2-7 | few | TRBV4-2 | 14 | TRBD2 | CASSQGLAGDEQYF | TGTGCCAGCAGCCAAGGACTAGCGGGGGACGAGCAGTACTTC
TRBJ2-7 | NA | TRBV7-6 | 15 | TRBD2 | CASSNQGAGSREQYF | TGTGCCAGCAGCAACCAAGGAGCGGGATCTCGCGAGCAGTACTTC
TRBJ2-1 | NA | TRBV19 | 13 | NA | CASSIGPPNEQFF | TGTGCCAGTAGTATCGGGCCTCCCAATGAGCAGTTCTTC
TRBJ2-7 | NA | TRBV5-5 | 10 | NA | CASSLYEQYF | TGTGCCAGCAGCTTGTACGAGCAGTACTTC
TRBJ2-1 | once | TRBV4-3 | 18 | TRBD2 | CASSQDVGGTSADNEQFF | TGCGCCAGCAGCCAAGATGTAGGCGGGACTAGCGCCGACAATGAGCAGTTCTTC
TRBJ1-3 | NA | TRBV28 | 14 | NA | CASSLPYAGNTIYF | TGTGCCAGCAGTTTACCGTACGCTGGAAACACCATATATTTT
TRBJ2-1 | NA | TRBV5-1 | 16 | NA | CASSLEASVSYNEQFF | TGCGCCAGCAGCTTGGAAGCTAGCGTCTCCTACAATGAGCAGTTCTTC
TRBJ1-5 | NA | TRBV9 | 13 | NA | CASSPRGNQPQHF | TGTGCCAGCAGCCCCAGGGGTAATCAGCCCCAGCATTTT
TRBJ1-1 | NA | TRBV6-5 | 12 | NA | CASSWLGSEAFF | TGTGCCAGCAGTTGGCTTGGGTCTGAAGCTTTCTTT
TRBJ1-1 | NA | TRBV11-3 | 13 | NA | CASSFTGNTEAFF | TGTGCCAGCAGCTTTACGGGGAACACTGAAGCTTTCTTT
TRBJ2-2 | NA | TRBV4-3 | 18 | NA | CASSFGRGNPPATGELFF | TGCGCCAGCAGCTTTGGGAGGGGGAACCCACCAGCCACCGGGGAGCTGTTTTTT
TRBJ1-4 | NA | TRBV19 | 12 | NA | CASNLQDEKLFF | TGTGCCAGTAATTTACAGGATGAAAAACTGTTTTTT
TRBJ2-5 | NA | TRBV7-3 | 14 | NA | CASSLDPTGGTQYF | TGTGCCAGCAGCTTGGACCCCACCGGAGGGACCCAGTACTTC
TRBJ1-2 | NA | TRBV7-9 | 14 | NA | CASSLVGRGYGYTF | TGTGCCAGCAGCTTAGTCGGCAGGGGCTATGGCTACACCTTC
TRBJ2-3 | medium-sized | TRBV7-3 | 16 | TRBD2 | CASSLTLAGEPDTQYF | TGTGCCAGCAGCTTAACGTTGGCGGGGGAGCCAGATACGCAGTATTTT
TRBJ1-1 | NA | TRBV7-2 | 13 | NA | CASSPQGHTEAFF | TGTGCCAGCAGTCCCCAAGGGCACACTGAAGCTTTCTTT
TRBJ2-6 | NA | TRBV29-1 | 19 | TRBD1 | CSVEGVGTGAYGGANVLTF | TGCAGCGTTGAAGGAGTGGGGACAGGGGCCTACGGGGGGGCCAACGTCCTGACTTTC
TRBJ1-6 | NA | TRBV6-5 | 15 | NA | CASSYAQANNSPLHF | TGTGCCAGCAGTTACGCTCAGGCGAATAATTCACCCCTCCACTTT
TRBJ2-7 | NA | TRBV14 | 15 | NA | CASSQEFPVRHEQYF | TGTGCCAGCAGCCAAGAGTTCCCGGTACGACACGAGCAGTACTTC
TRBJ2-7 | once | TRBV6-7 | 14 | TRBD1 | CASSHRGSLGQDHF | TGTGCCAGCAGCCACCGGGGGTCATTGGGACAGGACCACTTC
TRBJ2-6 | NA | TRBV9 | 16 | TRBD1 | CASSAGTGAGANVLTF | TGTGCCAGCAGCGCCGGGACAGGGGCTGGGGCCAACGTCCTGACTTTC
TRBJ2-3 | NA | TRBV11-2 | 17 | TRBD2 | CASSLGFLAGEVDTQYF | TGTGCCAGCAGCTTAGGTTTCCTAGCGGGAGAGGTAGATACGCAGTATTTT